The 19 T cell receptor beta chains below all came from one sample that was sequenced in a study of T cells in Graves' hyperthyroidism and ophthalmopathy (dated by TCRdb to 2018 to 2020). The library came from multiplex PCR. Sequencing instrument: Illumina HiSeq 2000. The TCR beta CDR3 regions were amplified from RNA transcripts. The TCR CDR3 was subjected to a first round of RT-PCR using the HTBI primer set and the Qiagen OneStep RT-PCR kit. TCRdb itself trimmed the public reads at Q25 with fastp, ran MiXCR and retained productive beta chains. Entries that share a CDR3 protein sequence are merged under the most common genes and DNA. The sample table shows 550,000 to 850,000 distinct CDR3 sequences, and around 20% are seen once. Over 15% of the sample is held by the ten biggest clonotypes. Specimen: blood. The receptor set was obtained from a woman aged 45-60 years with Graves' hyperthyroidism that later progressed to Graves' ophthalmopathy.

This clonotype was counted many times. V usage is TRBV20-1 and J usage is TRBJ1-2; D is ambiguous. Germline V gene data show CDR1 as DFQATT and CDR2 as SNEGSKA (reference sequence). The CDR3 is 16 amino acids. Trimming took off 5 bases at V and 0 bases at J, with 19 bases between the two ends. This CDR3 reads CSAPAGPQASNYGYTF. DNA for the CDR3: TGCAGTGCTCCAGCGGGCCCGCAGGCTTCTAACTATGGCTACACCTTC.

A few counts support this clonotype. This chain's CDR3 is CSARGSLGGAGDTQYF. The CDR3 nucleotides read TGCAGTGCTAGAGGCAGCCTGGGTGGGGCCGGAGATACGCAGTATTTT. The genes are TRBV20-1 and TRBJ2-3, with D possibly being TRBD1 (5 bases). The V and J ends lost 1 base and 5 bases respectively, with 19 bases between them. Germline V gene data show CDR1 as DFQATT and CDR2 as SNEGSKA (reference sequence). This CDR3 has 16 residues.

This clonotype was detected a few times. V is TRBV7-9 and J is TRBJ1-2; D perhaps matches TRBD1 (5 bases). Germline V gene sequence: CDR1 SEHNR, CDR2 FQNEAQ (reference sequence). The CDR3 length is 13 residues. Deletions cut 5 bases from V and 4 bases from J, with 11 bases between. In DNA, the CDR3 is TGTGCCAGCAGCAAGCCGGACATCTATGGCTACACCTTC. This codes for CASSKPDIYGYTF.

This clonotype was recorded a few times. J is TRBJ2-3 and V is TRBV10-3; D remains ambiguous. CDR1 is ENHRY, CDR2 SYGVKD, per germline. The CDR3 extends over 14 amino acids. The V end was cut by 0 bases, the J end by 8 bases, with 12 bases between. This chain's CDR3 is CAISESGHIGTQYF. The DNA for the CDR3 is TGTGCCATCAGTGAGTCCGGGCACATCGGTACGCAGTATTTT.

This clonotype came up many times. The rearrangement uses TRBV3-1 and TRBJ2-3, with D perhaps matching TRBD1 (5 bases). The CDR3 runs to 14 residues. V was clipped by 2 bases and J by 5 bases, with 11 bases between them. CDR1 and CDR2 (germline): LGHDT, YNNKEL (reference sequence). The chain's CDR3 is CASSQSPQGDTQYF. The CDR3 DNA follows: TGTGCCAGCAGCCAATCCCCCCAGGGAGATACGCAGTATTTT.

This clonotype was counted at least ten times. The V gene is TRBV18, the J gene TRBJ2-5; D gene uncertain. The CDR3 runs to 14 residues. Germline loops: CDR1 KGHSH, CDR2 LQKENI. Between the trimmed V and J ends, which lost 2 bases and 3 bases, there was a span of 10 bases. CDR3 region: CASSPNGREETQYF. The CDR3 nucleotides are TGTGCCAGCTCACCAAACGGCCGGGAAGAGACCCAGTACTTC.

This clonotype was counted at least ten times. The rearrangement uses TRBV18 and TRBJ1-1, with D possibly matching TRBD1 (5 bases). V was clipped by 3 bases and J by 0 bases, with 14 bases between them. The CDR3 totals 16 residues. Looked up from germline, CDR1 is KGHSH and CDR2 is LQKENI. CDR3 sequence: CASSPERGTMNTEAFF. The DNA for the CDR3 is TGTGCCAGCTCACCCGAGAGGGGCACAATGAACACTGAAGCTTTCTTT.

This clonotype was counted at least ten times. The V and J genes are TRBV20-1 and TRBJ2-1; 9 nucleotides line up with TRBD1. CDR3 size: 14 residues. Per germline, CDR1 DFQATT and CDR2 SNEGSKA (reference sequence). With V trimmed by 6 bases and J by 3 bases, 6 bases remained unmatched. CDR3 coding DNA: TGCAGTGCGCGGGACAGGGTGGGCTACAATGAGCAGTTCTTC. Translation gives CSARDRVGYNEQFF.

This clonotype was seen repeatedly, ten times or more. The chain's CDR3 is CASSVAAEADYEQYF. CDR3 nucleotide sequence: TGTGCCAGCAGCGTAGCGGCCGAAGCCGACTACGAGCAGTACTTC. This chain joins TRBV9 and TRBJ2-7; D is unresolved. The CDR3 spans 15 residues. Germline values: CDR1 SGDLS, CDR2 YYNGEE. With 0 bases removed from V and 3 bases from J, the gap between germline ends came to 13 bases.

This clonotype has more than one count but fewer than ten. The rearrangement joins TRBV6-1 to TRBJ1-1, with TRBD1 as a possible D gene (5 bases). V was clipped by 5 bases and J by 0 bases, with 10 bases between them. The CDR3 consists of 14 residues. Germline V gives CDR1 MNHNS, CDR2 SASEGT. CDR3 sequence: CASSKGLLNTEAFF. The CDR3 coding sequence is TGTGCCAGCAGTAAGGGACTTCTGAACACTGAAGCTTTCTTT.

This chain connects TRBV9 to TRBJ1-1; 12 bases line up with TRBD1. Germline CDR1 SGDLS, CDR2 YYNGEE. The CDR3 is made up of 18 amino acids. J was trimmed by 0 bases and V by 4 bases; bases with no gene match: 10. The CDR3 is CASSSRPGQGALNTEAFF. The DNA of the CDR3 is TGTGCCAGCAGCTCCCGGCCGGGACAGGGGGCTTTGAACACTGAAGCTTTCTTT.

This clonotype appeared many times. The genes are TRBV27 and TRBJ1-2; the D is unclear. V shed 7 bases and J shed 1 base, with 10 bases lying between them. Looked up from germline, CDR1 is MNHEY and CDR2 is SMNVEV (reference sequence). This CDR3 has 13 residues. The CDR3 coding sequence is TGTGCCAGCAAAGCAGGTTTTAACTATGGCTACACCTTC. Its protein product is CASKAGFNYGYTF.

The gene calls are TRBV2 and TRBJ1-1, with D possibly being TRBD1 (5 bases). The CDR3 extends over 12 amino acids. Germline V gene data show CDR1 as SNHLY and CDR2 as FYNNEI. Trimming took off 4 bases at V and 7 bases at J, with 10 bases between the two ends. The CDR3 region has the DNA TGTGCCAGCAGTGGGGACCGCAATGAAGCTTTCTTT. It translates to CASSGDRNEAFF.

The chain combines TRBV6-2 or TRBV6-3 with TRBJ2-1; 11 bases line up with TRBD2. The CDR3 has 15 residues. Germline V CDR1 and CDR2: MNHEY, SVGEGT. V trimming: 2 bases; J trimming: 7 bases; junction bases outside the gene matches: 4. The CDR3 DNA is TGTGCCAGCAGTTACATAGCGGGGGGGCCGAATGAGCAGTTCTTC. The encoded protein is CASSYIAGGPNEQFF.

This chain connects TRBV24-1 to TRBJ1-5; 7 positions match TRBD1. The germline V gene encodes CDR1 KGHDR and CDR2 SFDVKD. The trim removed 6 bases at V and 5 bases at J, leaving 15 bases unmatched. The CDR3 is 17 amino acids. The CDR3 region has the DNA TGTGCCACCAGTCCGTTCGTTTCGGGACAGTCTCATCAGCCCCAGCATTTT. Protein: CATSPFVSGQSHQPQHF.

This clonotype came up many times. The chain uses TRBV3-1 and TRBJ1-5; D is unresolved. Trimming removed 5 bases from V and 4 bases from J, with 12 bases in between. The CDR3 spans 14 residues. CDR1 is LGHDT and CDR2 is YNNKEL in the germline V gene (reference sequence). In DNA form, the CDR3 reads TGTGCCAGCAGCTCAAGCGGCCAAAATCAGCCCCAGCATTTT. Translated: CASSSSGQNQPQHF. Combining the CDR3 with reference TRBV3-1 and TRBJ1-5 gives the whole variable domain DTAVSQTPKYLVTQMGNDKSIKCEQNLGHDTMYWYKQDSKKFLKIMFSYNNKELIINETVPNRFSPKSPDKAHLNLHINSLELGDSAVYFCASSSSGQNQPQHFGDGTRLSIL.

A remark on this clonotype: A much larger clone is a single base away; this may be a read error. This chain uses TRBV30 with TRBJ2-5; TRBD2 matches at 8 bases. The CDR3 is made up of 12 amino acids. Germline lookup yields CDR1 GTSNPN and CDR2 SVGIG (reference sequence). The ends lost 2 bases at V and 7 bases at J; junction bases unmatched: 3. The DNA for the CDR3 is TGTGCCTGGAGTTCGGGAGGGGGGACCCAGTACTTC. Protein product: CAWSSGGGTQYF.

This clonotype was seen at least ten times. The CDR3 DNA reads as TGCAGTGCAACGACGGACAGCTACGAGCAGTACTTC. Translation: CSATTDSYEQYF. J is TRBJ2-7 and V is TRBV20-1; perhaps TRBD1 as D (6 bases). Deletions cut 6 bases from V and 3 bases from J, with 12 bases between. CDR1 and CDR2 (germline): DFQATT, SNEGSKA (reference sequence). The CDR3 covers 12 residues.

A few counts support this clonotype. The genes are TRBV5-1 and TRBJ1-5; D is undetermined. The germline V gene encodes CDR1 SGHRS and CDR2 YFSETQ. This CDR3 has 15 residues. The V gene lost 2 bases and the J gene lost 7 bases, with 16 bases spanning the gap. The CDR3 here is CASSLNRASGQPQHF. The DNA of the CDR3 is TGCGCCAGCAGCTTAAATAGAGCCTCCGGGCAGCCCCAGCATTTT.